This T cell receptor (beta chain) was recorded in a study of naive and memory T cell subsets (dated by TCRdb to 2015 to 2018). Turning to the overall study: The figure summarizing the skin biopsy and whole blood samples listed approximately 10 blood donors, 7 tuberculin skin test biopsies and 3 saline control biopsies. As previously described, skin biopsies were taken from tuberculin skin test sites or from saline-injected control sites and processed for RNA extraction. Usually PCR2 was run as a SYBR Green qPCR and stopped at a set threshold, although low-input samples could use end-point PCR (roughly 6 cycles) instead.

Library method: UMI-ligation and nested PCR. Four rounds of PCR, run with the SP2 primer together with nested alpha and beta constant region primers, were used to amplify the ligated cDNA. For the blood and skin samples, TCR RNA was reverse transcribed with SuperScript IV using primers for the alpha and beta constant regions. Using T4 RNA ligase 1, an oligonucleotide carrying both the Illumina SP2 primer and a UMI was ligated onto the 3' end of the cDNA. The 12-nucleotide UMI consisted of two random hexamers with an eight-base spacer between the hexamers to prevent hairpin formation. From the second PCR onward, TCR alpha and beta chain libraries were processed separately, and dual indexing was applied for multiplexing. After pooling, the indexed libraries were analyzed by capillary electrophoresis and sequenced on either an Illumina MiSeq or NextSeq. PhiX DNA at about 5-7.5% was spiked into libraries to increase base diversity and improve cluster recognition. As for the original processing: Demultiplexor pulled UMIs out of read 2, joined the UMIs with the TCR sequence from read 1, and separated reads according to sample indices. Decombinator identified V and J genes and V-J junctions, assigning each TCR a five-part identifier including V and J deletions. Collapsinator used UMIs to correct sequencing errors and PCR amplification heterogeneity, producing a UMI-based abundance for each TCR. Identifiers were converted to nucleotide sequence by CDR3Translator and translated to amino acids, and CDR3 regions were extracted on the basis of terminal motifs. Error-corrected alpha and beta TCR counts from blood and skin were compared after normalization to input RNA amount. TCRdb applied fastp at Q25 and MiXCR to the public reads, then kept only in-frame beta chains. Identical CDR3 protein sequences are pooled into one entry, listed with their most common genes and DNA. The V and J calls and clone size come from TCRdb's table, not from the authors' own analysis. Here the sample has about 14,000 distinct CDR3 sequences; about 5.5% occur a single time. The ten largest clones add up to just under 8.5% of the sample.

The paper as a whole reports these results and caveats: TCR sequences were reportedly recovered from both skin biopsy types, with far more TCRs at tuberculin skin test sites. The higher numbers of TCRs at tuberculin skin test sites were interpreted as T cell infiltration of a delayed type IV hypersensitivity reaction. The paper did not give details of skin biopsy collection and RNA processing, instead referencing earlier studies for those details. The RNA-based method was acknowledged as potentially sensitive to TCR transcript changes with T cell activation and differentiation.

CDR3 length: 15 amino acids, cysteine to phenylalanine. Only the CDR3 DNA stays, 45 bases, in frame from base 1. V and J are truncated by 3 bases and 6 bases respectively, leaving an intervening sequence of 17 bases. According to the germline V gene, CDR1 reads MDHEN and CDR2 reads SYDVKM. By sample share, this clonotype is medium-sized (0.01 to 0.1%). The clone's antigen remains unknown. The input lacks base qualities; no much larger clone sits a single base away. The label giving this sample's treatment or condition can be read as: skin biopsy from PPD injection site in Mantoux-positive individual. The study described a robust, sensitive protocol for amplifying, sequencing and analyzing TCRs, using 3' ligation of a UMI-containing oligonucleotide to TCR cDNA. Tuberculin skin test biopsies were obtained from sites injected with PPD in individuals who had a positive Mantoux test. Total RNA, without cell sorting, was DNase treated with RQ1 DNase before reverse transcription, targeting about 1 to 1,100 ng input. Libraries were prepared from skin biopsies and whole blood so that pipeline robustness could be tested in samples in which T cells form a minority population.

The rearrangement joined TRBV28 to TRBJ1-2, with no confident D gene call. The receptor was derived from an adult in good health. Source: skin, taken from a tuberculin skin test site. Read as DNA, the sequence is TGTGCCAGCAGTTTGCGAGGGCCGGTTATTGATGGCTACACCTTC. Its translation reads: CASSLRGPVIDGYTF.